Sequencing of this TCR beta chain was carried out in a study of CD8+ T cells in alopecia areata. General study findings and limits: With tofacitinib ongoing, many expanded lesional clones persisted in both scalp and blood. Clonality in the scalp and expanded CD8+ clones ranked among the top 100 were significantly decreased by tofacitinib. Affected lesional scalp, above all in alopecia totalis/universalis, was more clonal than normal scalp.

Sequencing templates came from extracted RNA that was reverse transcribed into cDNA. The protocol was immunoSEQ multiplex PCR, while the TCRdb copy is restricted to in-frame clones and leaves out a portion. In the table there are fewer than 250,000 clones, about 64% of which are singletons. This clone was found once. Its antigen is not known. Specified treatment: oral pan-JAK inhibitor, 5-10 mg twice daily. From PBMCs, CD4+ and CD8+ T cells were sorted. The germline V gene has CDR1 LNHDA and CDR2 SQIVND (reference sequence). The CDR3 totals 15 residues. V lost 6 bases and J lost 5, with 14 bases in between.

This clonotype was obtained from a human donor with alopecia areata. Material: CD4+ T cells sorted from blood, obtained at week 4, from a patient treated with tofacitinib. This chain joins TRBV19 and TRBJ1-6; possibly TRBD1 for D (6 bases). CDR3 residues: CASREWGADNSPLHF. DNA for the CDR3: TGTGCCAGTAGAGAATGGGGGGCCGATAATTCACCCCTCCACTTT.